A single sample gave rise to the 21 T cell receptor beta chains below, sequenced in a study of cytomegalovirus exposure and HLA in healthy donors. PCR primers comprised 60 Vbeta and 13 Jbeta primers. Profiling relied on immunoSEQ multiplex PCR, and the TCRdb table lists in-frame clones only, not all of them. Seen here are more than 80,000 clones, roughly 74% observed once, and the top ten hold roughly 3.2%. Sequences were obtained from PBMCs. These receptors all stem from a female donor in good health and CMV-seropositive.

The CDR3 coding sequence is TGCGCCAGCAGCCGACTACCCCATGGGTATGGCTACACCTTC. This encodes CASSRLPHGYGYTF. J is TRBJ1-2 and V is TRBV4-3; D is undetermined. Germline V gene lookup returns CDR1 LGHNA and CDR2 YSLEER. Trimming took off 4 bases at V and 5 bases at J, with 14 bases between the two ends. This CDR3 has 14 amino acids.

The gene calls are TRBV25-1 and TRBJ2-5; 7 bases are shared with TRBD1. The CDR3 runs to 18 residues. Unmatched junction bases numbered 14, after V lost 2 bases and J lost 2 bases. Per the germline V gene, CDR1 is MGHDK and CDR2 is SYGVNS. The CDR3 DNA is TGTGCCAGCAGTGAAAAAGCTACCGGGACAGAAGAACAAGAGACCCAGTACTTC. This gives the protein CASSEKATGTEEQETQYF.

The CDR3 here is CSADTGDTDTQYF. The CDR3 nucleotides read TGCAGCGCCGACACAGGGGACACAGATACGCAGTATTTT. The V gene is TRBV29-1, the J gene TRBJ2-3, with 7 bases aligning to TRBD1. Germline CDR1 reads SQVTM; CDR2 reads ANQGSEA. This CDR3 spans 13 amino acids. V lost 7 bases, J lost 2 bases, and 6 bases stayed unmatched.

The DNA for the CDR3 is TGTGCCAGCAGTCAACTAGCGGAAGAGACCCAGTACTTC. This gives the protein CASSQLAEETQYF. This chain links TRBV7-3 with TRBJ2-5, with 8 bases aligning to TRBD2. The ends lost 6 bases at V and 3 bases at J; junction bases unmatched: 3. Germline V lookup: CDR1 SGHTA, CDR2 FQGTGA. This CDR3 is 13 amino acids long.

This chain uses TRBV10-3 with TRBJ2-3, with a tentative D call TRBD2 (5 bases). Trimming cost V 4 bases and J 3 bases, with 11 bases left between them. The CDR3 contains 14 residues. Germline values: CDR1 ENHRY, CDR2 SYGVKD. CDR3: CAISGKLGTDTQYF. CDR3 bases: TGTGCCATCAGTGGGAAACTAGGGACAGATACGCAGTATTTT.

The genes are TRBV6-5 and TRBJ2-1, with TRBD2 identical over 12 bases. The J segment lost 6 bases and the V segment lost 6 bases, leaving 3 bases of the junction unmatched. The CDR3 consists of 14 residues. Per the germline V gene, CDR1 is MNHEY and CDR2 is SVGAGI. The CDR3 DNA follows: TGTGCCAGCAGCTCGACTAGCGGGAGCAATGAGCAGTTCTTC. Residues: CASSSTSGSNEQFF.

The V gene is TRBV7-2, the J gene TRBJ1-6, with TRBD1 as a possible D gene (6 bases). The ends were cut back, 1 base at V and 8 bases at J, with 12 bases in the middle. Germline CDR1 is SGHTA and CDR2 is FQGNSA. The length of the CDR3 is 15 residues. DNA of the CDR3: TGTGCCAGCAGCTTAGAAGGGGGTACGGATTCACCCCTCCACTTT. Its protein is CASSLEGGTDSPLHF.

The genes are TRBV28 and TRBJ2-7; TRBD1 matches at 7 bases. The CDR3 runs 14 residues. J lost 2 bases, V lost 6 bases, and 7 bases had no gene match. Germline V gene data show CDR1 as MDHEN and CDR2 as SYDVKM. The DNA for the CDR3 is TGTGCCAGCAGAACCGACAGGGCGACCTACGAGCAGTACTTC. Translation gives CASRTDRATYEQYF.

The V and J genes are TRBV7-2 and TRBJ1-2; D may be TRBD1 (6 bases). CDR1 SGHTA and CDR2 FQGNSA come from the germline V gene. Trimming removed 3 bases at V and 8 bases at J, with 19 bases between. CDR3 length: 15 residues. The DNA for the CDR3 is TGTGCCAGCAGCTTTGCCCACAGTACGGGACAAGGCTACACCTTC. This gives the protein CASSFAHSTGQGYTF.

The chain carries TRBV4-2 and TRBJ1-2; perhaps TRBD1 as D (6 bases). The germline gives CDR1 LGHNA, CDR2 YNFKEQ. Trimming took off 0 bases at V and 6 bases at J, with 8 bases between the two ends. This CDR3 spans 13 amino acids. CDR3 coding DNA: TGTGCCAGCAGCCAAGAGACAGGCGATGGCTACACCTTC. As protein: CASSQETGDGYTF.

This clone was picked up a small number of times. The V and J genes are TRBV19 and TRBJ1-1, with 9 bases fitting TRBD1. The CDR3 loop spans 12 amino acids. Germline V lookup: CDR1 LNHDA, CDR2 SQIVND (reference sequence). After removal of 6 bases from V and 5 bases from J, the junction contained 1 base not matched to a gene. This CDR3 is CASRTGGTEAFF. CDR3 nucleotide sequence: TGTGCCAGTAGGACAGGGGGGACTGAAGCTTTCTTT.

The chain combines TRBV5-1 with TRBJ2-4; TRBD2 is a possible D gene (5 bases). Germline assignment: CDR1 SGHRS and CDR2 YFSETQ. Trimming stripped 1 base from V and 6 bases from J, with 8 bases between. This CDR3 spans 13 amino acids. CDR3 protein: CASSLTEANIQYF. CDR3 DNA: TGCGCCAGCAGCTTGACGGAGGCAAACATTCAGTACTTC.

The V and J genes are TRBV30 and TRBJ2-7; the D gene is possibly TRBD2 (5 bases). From germline, CDR1 is GTSNPN and CDR2 SVGIG (reference sequence). CDR3 size: 15 residues. V lost 1 base and J 0 bases, leaving 13 bases between the germline ends. CDR3 nucleotides: TGTGCCTGGAGTGCGGACTTCCGACCCTCCTACGAGCAGTACTTC. This sequence encodes CAWSADFRPSYEQYF.

This chain connects TRBV7-9 to TRBJ1-2, with 10 positions matching TRBD1. Germline CDR1 is SEHNR and CDR2 is FQNEAQ (reference sequence). V trimming: 5 bases; J trimming: 8 bases; junction bases outside the gene matches: 5. This CDR3 has 13 amino acids. The CDR3 DNA follows: TGTGCCAGCAGCCACGGGACAGGGGACGGCTACACCTTC. Its translation is CASSHGTGDGYTF.

The V gene is TRBV7-2, the J gene TRBJ1-6, with TRBD1 identical over 11 bases. This CDR3 contains 16 residues. The germline gives CDR1 SGHTA, CDR2 FQGNSA. J was trimmed by 9 bases and V by 4 bases; bases with no gene match: 8. In DNA, the CDR3 is TGTGCCAGCAGCTACAGTTCCGGGACAGGGGGTTCACCCCTCCACTTT. Its translation: CASSYSSGTGGSPLHF.

The chain recombines TRBV30 with TRBJ1-6; D remains ambiguous. The CDR3 is 13 residues long. Looked up from germline, CDR1 is GTSNPN and CDR2 is SVGIG (reference sequence). V lost 4 bases, J lost 5 bases, and 9 bases lay in between. The CDR3 spells CAWTTTHNSPLHF. As DNA, the CDR3 is TGTGCCTGGACCACTACTCATAATTCACCCCTCCACTTT.

The J gene is TRBJ1-3, the V gene TRBV5-1, with unresolved D. Trimming took 0 bases from V and 0 from J, leaving 4 bases between them. The CDR3 loop spans 14 amino acids. Germline V CDR1 and CDR2: SGHRS, YFSETQ. The CDR3 reads CASSLDSSGNTIYF. CDR3 nucleotides: TGCGCCAGCAGCTTGGACAGCTCTGGAAACACCATATATTTT.

This sequence joins TRBV28 and TRBJ2-2; D is possibly TRBD2 (7 bases). This CDR3 has 16 residues. CDR1 MDHEN and CDR2 SYDVKM come from the germline V gene. Trimming removed 3 bases at V and 4 bases at J, with 15 bases between. CDR3 residues: CASSLGRGVSTGELFF. The DNA for the CDR3 is TGTGCCAGCAGTTTGGGGAGGGGGGTGAGCACCGGGGAGCTGTTTTTT.

The chain carries TRBV20-1 and TRBJ2-1, with TRBD2 matching 10 bases. Looked up from germline, CDR1 is DFQATT and CDR2 is SNEGSKA (reference sequence). This CDR3 region has 11 residues. V trimming: 5 bases; J trimming: 14 bases; junction bases outside the gene matches: 6. The CDR3 DNA follows: TGCAGTGCTGCCCCTAGCGGGAGTAAGTTCTTC. Amino acids: CSAAPSGSKFF.

The gene calls are TRBV19 and TRBJ2-5; 9 bases fit TRBD2. The CDR3 covers 13 residues. The V segment lost 8 bases and the J segment 4 bases; nucleotides outside the gene matches: 5. Germline V CDR1 and CDR2: LNHDA, SQIVND (reference sequence). CDR3 nucleotide sequence: TGTGCCAGTCGGATTAGCGGGAGAGAGACCCAGTACTTC. It encodes CASRISGRETQYF.

This rearrangement joins TRBV25-1 to TRBJ2-3; weak D call: TRBD1 (5 bases). Trimming took off 3 bases at V and 2 bases at J, with 9 bases between the two ends. CDR1 MGHDK and CDR2 SYGVNS come from the germline V gene. This CDR3 is built from 14 residues. The CDR3: CASSEGQPTDTQYF. CDR3 DNA: TGTGCCAGCAGTGAGGGGCAGCCCACAGATACGCAGTATTTT.